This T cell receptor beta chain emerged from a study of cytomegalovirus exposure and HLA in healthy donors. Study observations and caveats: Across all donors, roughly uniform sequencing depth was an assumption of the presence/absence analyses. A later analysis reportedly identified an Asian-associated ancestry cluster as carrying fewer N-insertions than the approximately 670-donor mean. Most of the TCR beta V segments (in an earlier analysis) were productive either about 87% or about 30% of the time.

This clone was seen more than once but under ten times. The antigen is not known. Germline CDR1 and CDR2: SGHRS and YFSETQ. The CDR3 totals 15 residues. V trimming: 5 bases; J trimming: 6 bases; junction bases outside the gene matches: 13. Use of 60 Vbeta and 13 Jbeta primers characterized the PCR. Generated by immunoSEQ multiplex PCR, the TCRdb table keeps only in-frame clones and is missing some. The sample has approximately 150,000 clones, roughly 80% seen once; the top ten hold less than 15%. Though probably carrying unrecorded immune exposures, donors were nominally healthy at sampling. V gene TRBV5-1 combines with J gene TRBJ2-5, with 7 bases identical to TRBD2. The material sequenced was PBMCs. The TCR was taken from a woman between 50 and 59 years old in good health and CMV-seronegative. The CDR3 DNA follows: TGCGCCAGCAGTTCCACGGGGGGTGGGGTAAAGACCCAGTACTTC. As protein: CASSSTGGGVKTQYF.